This TCR beta chain was obtained from a study of cytomegalovirus exposure and HLA in healthy donors. As regards this clone: Its antigen is still unknown.

Study-wide points: Rarity held for most TCR sequences, but there were some public TCRs that occurred in many donors. The study put 150 or so TCR beta chains on its list as cytomegalovirus-associated.

The study ran its PCR with 60 Vbeta and 13 Jbeta primers. In the source study's methods: About 11 million of the about 80 million unique TCR beta chains counted in a later analysis were shared. Data came from immunoSEQ multiplex PCR; TCRdb stores just in-frame clones and leaves some out. That table is the source of V, J and clone size, and D and trimming were worked out from the DNA. The sample contains approximately 150,000 clones, under 90% of which appear only once. V was trimmed by 4 bases and J by 1 base, leaving 14 bases between them. This CDR3 contains 15 residues. Germline V gene sequence: CDR1 SGDLS, CDR2 YYNGEE.

The sample consisted of PBMCs. The chain links TRBV9 to TRBJ1-1, with a possible D match to TRBD1 (5 bases). The source is a man aged 40-55 years in good health and CMV-seronegative. CDR3 DNA sequence: TGTGCCAGCAGCACCGGGGGACGGGAGAACACTGAAGCTTTCTTT. Its translation is CASSTGGRENTEAFF. Complete variable domain (other parts from reference TRBV9 and TRBJ1-1): DSGVTQTPKHLITATGQRVTLRCSPRSGDLSVYWYQQSLDQGLQFLIQYYNGEERAKGNILERFSAQQFPDLHSELNLSSLELGDSALYFCASSTGGRENTEAFFGQGTRLTVV.